One sample yielded the 27 T cell receptor beta chains listed below, sequenced in a study of shared clonotypes between healthy human individuals (TCRdb year 2020). The library was obtained by the immunoSEQ multiplex PCR assay. Here the immuneACCESS table is served through TCRdb, limited to in-frame sequences with V and J called. Missing clones are a known gap in these copies; in checked studies unresolved V genes cover under half, and the rest lacks a known reason. Present in this sample are around 1.4 million clones, about 98.5% of which were seen just once. Of the sample, roughly 0.35% is held by the ten largest clones. Sequencing used naive CD4+ T cells sorted from blood. Taken with the paper, the label for cell subset or site translates to: CD45RA+ positively selected. The receptors originated from a man aged 25 to 45 in good health.

This rearrangement joins TRBV19 to TRBJ1-1, with 8 bases aligning to TRBD1. Germline V gene sequence: CDR1 LNHDA, CDR2 SQIVND (reference sequence). V shed 5 bases and J 2 bases; nucleotides not matched to a gene: 10. The CDR3 sequence is 16 residues long. The CDR3 DNA is TGTGCCAGTAGTCACGGACAGGGACCGGTAAACACTGAAGCTTTCTTT. The encoded protein is CASSHGQGPVNTEAFF. The whole variable domain, remainder taken from reference TRBV19 and TRBJ1-1, is DGGITQSPKYLFRKEGQNVTLSCEQNLNHDAMYWYRQDPGQGLRLIYYSQIVNDFQKGDIAEGYSVSREKKESFPLTVTSAQKNPTAFYLCASSHGQGPVNTEAFFGQGTRLTVV.

This chain joins TRBV6-4 and TRBJ2-2; D may be TRBD1 or TRBD2 (5 bases each). This CDR3 contains 13 residues. CDR1 and CDR2 from the germline V gene are MRHNA and SNTAGT. V was clipped by 9 bases and J by 4 bases, with 12 bases between them. CDR3 nucleotide sequence: TGTGCCAGTAGGGGAGTTGGCACCGGGGAGCTGTTTTTT. Residues: CASRGVGTGELFF.

The rearrangement links TRBV29-1 to TRBJ2-1; 12 nucleotides line up with TRBD2. This CDR3 contains 13 residues. The germline gives CDR1 SQVTM, CDR2 ANQGSEA. J gave up 12 bases and V 5 bases, and 8 bases lay outside the gene matches. CDR3 protein: CSVIGLAGIVQFF. The CDR3 DNA reads as TGCAGCGTTATTGGACTAGCGGGAATCGTGCAGTTCTTC.

This clone was counted a single time. The CDR3 sequence: CASSSQGDTEAFF. The CDR3 DNA follows: TGTGCCAGCAGCTCACAGGGGGACACTGAAGCTTTCTTT. The chain links TRBV7-3 to TRBJ1-1; 8 bases agree with TRBD1. Per germline, CDR1 SGHTA and CDR2 FQGTGA. The CDR3 extends over 13 amino acids. The J segment lost 3 bases and the V segment lost 4 bases, leaving 1 base of the junction unmatched.

The rearrangement joins TRBV7-3 to TRBJ2-2, with 11 bases aligning to TRBD2. This CDR3 contains 15 residues. The ends lost 6 bases at V and 7 bases at J; junction bases unmatched: 7. CDR1 and CDR2 from the germline V gene are SGHTA and FQGTGA. This CDR3 reads CASRATSGSLGELFF. The CDR3 DNA is TGTGCCAGCAGGGCAACTAGCGGGAGTCTCGGGGAGCTGTTTTTT.

The chain couples TRBV30 to TRBJ2-7; 8 nucleotides match TRBD1. V gave up 1 base and J gave up 5 bases; unmatched junction bases: 4. This CDR3 has 13 amino acids. CDR1 is GTSNPN and CDR2 is SVGIG in the germline V gene (reference sequence). The CDR3 sequence: CAWSAGGANEQYF. DNA for the CDR3: TGTGCCTGGAGTGCAGGGGGCGCGAACGAGCAGTACTTC.

The rearrangement joins TRBV7-2 to TRBJ2-7, with TRBD2 as a possible D gene (6 bases). Germline lookup yields CDR1 SGHTA and CDR2 FQGNSA. The CDR3 is 18 amino acids. Trimming left V 1 base short and J 4 bases short, with 23 bases between. The CDR3 reads CASSLVGAAPGGLYEQYF. CDR3 nucleotides: TGTGCCAGCAGCTTAGTCGGTGCGGCCCCCGGGGGTTTATACGAGCAGTACTTC. Full variable domain (outside the CDR3, taken from reference TRBV7-2 and TRBJ2-7): GAGVSQSPSNKVTEKGKDVELRCDPISGHTALYWYRQSLGQGLEFLIYFQGNSAPDKSGLPSDRFSAERTGGSVSTLTIQRTQQEDSAVYLCASSLVGAAPGGLYEQYFGPGTRLTVT.

This chain joins TRBV6-5 and TRBJ2-7, with 7 bases identical to TRBD2. V dropped 0 bases and J dropped 6; count of bases not matched to a gene: 11. The CDR3 loop spans 16 amino acids. The germline V gene has CDR1 MNHEY and CDR2 SVGAGI. Here the CDR3 reads CASSYSGRWERGEQYF. CDR3 in DNA: TGTGCCAGCAGTTACTCTGGGAGGTGGGAGCGGGGCGAGCAGTACTTC.

The chain links TRBV18 to TRBJ2-2; D is undetermined. V lost 2 bases and J 3 bases, leaving 10 bases between the germline ends. Germline V CDR1 and CDR2: KGHSH, LQKENI. The CDR3 is made up of 15 amino acids. CDR3 loop: CASSPGAGYTGELFF. The CDR3 DNA reads TGTGCCAGCTCACCAGGCGCAGGCTACACCGGGGAGCTGTTTTTT.

This clone was picked up one time. The chain carries TRBV5-1 and TRBJ2-1, with 7 bases identical to TRBD2. The CDR3 has 15 residues. The trim removed 4 bases at V and 3 bases at J, leaving 7 bases unmatched. Germline CDR1 SGHRS, CDR2 YFSETQ. CDR3 in amino acids: CASSSGREGYNEQFF. CDR3 DNA: TGCGCCAGCAGCAGTGGTAGGGAGGGCTACAATGAGCAGTTCTTC.

As DNA, the CDR3 is TGTGCCAGTAGTGTAACGACAGGGAACACTGAAGCTTTCTTT. This sequence encodes CASSVTTGNTEAFF. V is TRBV19 and J is TRBJ1-1, with a tentative D call TRBD1 (6 bases). This CDR3 contains 14 residues. V lost 5 bases to trimming and J lost 1 base, with 11 bases between them. Looked up from germline, CDR1 is LNHDA and CDR2 is SQIVND (reference sequence). Full variable domain (outside the CDR3, taken from reference TRBV19 and TRBJ1-1): DGGITQSPKYLFRKEGQNVTLSCEQNLNHDAMYWYRQDPGQGLRLIYYSQIVNDFQKGDIAEGYSVSREKKESFPLTVTSAQKNPTAFYLCASSVTTGNTEAFFGQGTRLTVV.

DNA of the CDR3: TGCAGCGTTCAGGGGATGTGGGACACTGAAGCTTTCTTT. Amino acid sequence: CSVQGMWDTEAFF. The chain has TRBV29-1 and TRBJ1-1; D is perhaps TRBD1 (6 bases). The germline V gene has CDR1 SQVTM and CDR2 ANQGSEA. CDR3 length: 13 amino acids. The V and J ends lost 5 bases and 3 bases respectively, with 13 bases between them.

The J gene is TRBJ2-1, the V gene TRBV29-1; TRBD2 matches at 7 bases. This CDR3 has 14 amino acids. Looked up from germline, CDR1 is SQVTM and CDR2 is ANQGSEA. The V and J ends lost 6 bases and 0 bases, in that order; junction bases with no gene match: 5. CDR3 bases: TGCAGCGTGACACTAGCGAACTCCTACAATGAGCAGTTCTTC. Amino acids: CSVTLANSYNEQFF.

The gene calls are TRBV2 and TRBJ2-7, with D uncertain. The length of the CDR3 is 12 residues. V dropped 7 bases and J dropped 3 bases, with 10 bases sitting between them. Germline CDR1 SNHLY, CDR2 FYNNEI. The CDR3 loop reads CASITDDYEQYF. The CDR3 DNA reads as TGTGCCAGCATTACGGACGACTACGAGCAGTACTTC.

The rearrangement uses TRBV15 and TRBJ2-1; 8 nucleotides agree with TRBD2. Germline V CDR1 and CDR2: LNHNV, YYDKDF (reference sequence). V trimming: 2 bases; J trimming: 5 bases; junction bases outside the gene matches: 8. The CDR3 has 16 residues. The CDR3: CATSRYGGLGNNEQFF. CDR3 in DNA: TGTGCCACCAGCAGATACGGGGGACTAGGGAACAATGAGCAGTTCTTC. Together with reference TRBV15 and TRBJ2-1, the CDR3 gives the full variable domain: DAMVIQNPRYQVTQFGKPVTLSCSQTLNHNVMYWYQQKSSQAPKLLFHYYDKDFNNEADTPDNFQSRRPNTSFCFLDIRSPGLGDTAMYLCATSRYGGLGNNEQFFGPGTRLTVL.

The V gene is TRBV6-6, the J gene TRBJ2-2; 11 positions match TRBD2. Germline lookup yields CDR1 MNHNY and CDR2 SVGAGI (reference sequence). V shed 4 bases, J shed 6 bases, and the junction held 4 bases outside the gene matches. The CDR3 is made up of 15 amino acids. CDR3 DNA sequence: TGTGCCAGCAGTTCACTAGCGGGAGTTCCCGGGGAGCTGTTTTTT. Residues: CASSSLAGVPGELFF.

This rearrangement joins TRBV4-1 to TRBJ1-1; maybe TRBD1 (5 bases). The CDR3 loop spans 17 amino acids. Germline assignment: CDR1 MGHRA and CDR2 YSYEKL. V lost 1 base and J lost 5, with 20 bases in between. The CDR3 loop reads CASSQVGGSLGGTEAFF. CDR3 in DNA: TGCGCCAGCAGCCAAGTGGGGGGGAGCCTAGGTGGAACTGAAGCTTTCTTT.

This clone was recorded only once. The chain joins TRBV5-6 to TRBJ2-2; D remains unclear. This CDR3 is built from 13 residues. Germline V lookup: CDR1 SGHDT, CDR2 YYEEEE. The V end was cut by 0 bases, the J end by 6 bases, with 6 bases between. The CDR3 bases are TGTGCCAGCAGCTTGGCTATCCCCGGGGAGCTGTTTTTT. This encodes CASSLAIPGELFF.

This clone has only one observation. The rearrangement joins TRBV18 to TRBJ2-3; D gene uncertain. Trimming shortened V by 3 bases and J by 10 bases, and 11 bases separated the two germline ends. CDR3 size: 12 residues. Germline V gene sequence: CDR1 KGHSH, CDR2 LQKENI. CDR3 in DNA: TGTGCCAGCTCACCCTTGGACCCTTCGCAGTATTTT. Protein sequence: CASSPLDPSQYF.

The chain combines TRBV7-9 with TRBJ1-1, with D unresolved. Germline V CDR1 and CDR2: SEHNR, FQNEAQ (reference sequence). CDR3 length equals 14 residues. Trimming removed 3 bases from V and 3 bases from J, with 11 bases in between. CDR3 sequence (DNA): TGTGCCAGCAGCTTCGATCGTGGGGACACTGAAGCTTTCTTT. Encoded protein: CASSFDRGDTEAFF. Full variable domain (rest looked up from reference TRBV7-9 and TRBJ1-1): DTGVSQNPRHKITKRGQNVTFRCDPISEHNRLYWYRQTLGQGPEFLTYFQNEAQLEKSRLLSDRFSAERPKGSFSTLEIQRTEQGDSAMYLCASSFDRGDTEAFFGQGTRLTVV.

The rearrangement links TRBV19 to TRBJ1-5; the D is unclear. Germline CDR1 reads LNHDA; CDR2 reads SQIVND (reference sequence). The CDR3 contains 12 residues. V was trimmed by 6 bases and J by 4 bases, leaving 7 bases between them. CDR3 bases: TGTGCCAGTAGCAGGCTGAATCAGCCCCAGCATTTT. Translating it yields CASSRLNQPQHF. Complete variable domain (other parts from reference TRBV19 and TRBJ1-5): DGGITQSPKYLFRKEGQNVTLSCEQNLNHDAMYWYRQDPGQGLRLIYYSQIVNDFQKGDIAEGYSVSREKKESFPLTVTSAQKNPTAFYLCASSRLNQPQHFGDGTRLSIL.

J is TRBJ2-7 and V is TRBV5-4; 14 positions agree with TRBD2. With 4 bases clipped from V and 2 bases from J, the junction kept 2 bases outside the gene matches. CDR1 is SGHNT, CDR2 YYREEE, per germline (reference sequence). The CDR3 covers 15 residues. The DNA of the CDR3 is TGTGCCAGCAGCGTGGGACTAGCGGGAGCCTACGAGCAGTACTTC. It encodes CASSVGLAGAYEQYF.

The chain employs TRBV19 and TRBJ1-3; weak D call: TRBD1 (5 bases). From germline, CDR1 is LNHDA and CDR2 SQIVND (reference sequence). Trimming took 3 bases from V and 2 from J, leaving 11 bases between them. The CDR3 spans 15 residues. The CDR3 nucleotides are TGTGCCAGTAGTATCGACAGCCGGACTGGAAACACCATATATTTT. As protein: CASSIDSRTGNTIYF.

The rearrangement uses TRBV6-5 and TRBJ1-1; a weak D match, TRBD1 (5 bases). The CDR3 contains 11 residues. CDR1 MNHEY and CDR2 SVGAGI come from the germline V gene. V lost 5 bases to trimming and J lost 12 bases, with 13 bases between them. The CDR3 reads CASSDGGRSFF. DNA for the CDR3: TGTGCCAGCAGTGACGGGGGACGGTCTTTCTTT.

This clone was counted once. CDR3 coding DNA: TGTGCCAGCAGGGGGACAGGGTGGTATGGCTACACCTTC. This translates into CASRGTGWYGYTF. This chain connects TRBV6-1 to TRBJ1-2; 9 bases agree with TRBD1. Unmatched junction bases numbered 4, after V lost 6 bases and J lost 5 bases. The CDR3 is 13 amino acids. The germline V gene encodes CDR1 MNHNS and CDR2 SASEGT.

This chain links TRBV4-1 with TRBJ2-3; D is possibly TRBD2 (6 bases). The CDR3 runs 15 residues. CDR1 and CDR2 (germline): MGHRA, YSYEKL. The V end lost 4 bases, the J end lost 0 bases, and 11 bases lay between the germline ends. The CDR3 here is CASSLLAISTDTQYF. The DNA of the CDR3 is TGCGCCAGCAGCCTGCTAGCGATTAGCACAGATACGCAGTATTTT.

This chain joins TRBV6-1 and TRBJ2-7; 8 bases are a match to TRBD1. The V segment lost 8 bases and the J segment 3 bases; nucleotides outside the gene matches: 6. The CDR3 contains 13 residues. CDR1 MNHNS and CDR2 SASEGT come from the germline V gene. The CDR3 here is CASLRTGNYEQYF. The CDR3 DNA reads as TGTGCCAGCCTTAGGACAGGGAACTACGAGCAGTACTTC.